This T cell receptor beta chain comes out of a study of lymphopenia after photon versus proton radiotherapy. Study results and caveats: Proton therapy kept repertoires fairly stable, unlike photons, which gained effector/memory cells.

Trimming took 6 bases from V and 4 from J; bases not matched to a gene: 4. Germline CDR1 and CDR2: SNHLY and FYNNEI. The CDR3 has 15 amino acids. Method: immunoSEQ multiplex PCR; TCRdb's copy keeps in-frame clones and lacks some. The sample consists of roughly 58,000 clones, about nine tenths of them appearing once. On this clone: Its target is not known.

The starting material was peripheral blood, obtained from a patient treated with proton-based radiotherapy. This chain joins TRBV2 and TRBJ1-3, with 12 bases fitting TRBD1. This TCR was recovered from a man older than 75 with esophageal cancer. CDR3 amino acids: CASRGDRGLGNTIYF. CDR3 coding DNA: TGTGCCAGCAGGGGGGACAGGGGGCTGGGAAACACCATATATTTT.